Included here is one TCR beta chain sequence, with context. Its antigen is not known. This sample is drawn from a study of blood T cells in healthy people across ages. Primers used in a second PCR of about 7 to 12 cycles were a sample-barcoded 5' primer and a J-beta primer mix. TCRdb re-called the 5' RACE reads through MiXCR, storing one row per CDR3 protein. The table has about 1.8 million distinct CDR3 sequences, roughly 49% seen once. Notes on the study in general: Roughly linear declines in TCR beta diversity per million T cells occurred with age.

The CDR3 spans 21 residues. Trimming pared 5 bases from V and 0 bases from J, leaving 30 bases between. This sequence originates from a woman between 35 and 50 years old in good health. The chain employs TRBV12-3 or TRBV12-4 and TRBJ2-3, with TRBD1 as a possible D gene (7 bases). The sequenced sample was blood. CDR3 DNA sequence: TGTGCCAGCAGTACCAAGCGACGGGGGCTCCACAGGGGTGTAAGCACAGATACGCAGTATTTT. The encoded protein is CASSTKRRGLHRGVSTDTQYF.